Below, 4 T cell receptor beta chains from the same sample are listed, as sequenced in a study of T cells in Graves' hyperthyroidism and ophthalmopathy. Amplified regions were TCR beta CDR3 sequences from RNA transcripts. The TCR CDR3 was amplified in a first-round RT-PCR using the HTBI primer set. TCRdb re-derived calls from the multiplex PCR reads in MiXCR, one entry per CDR3 protein. The sample records about 640,000 distinct CDR3 sequences, around 20% being singletons. Sequencing was carried out using blood. All receptors derive from a man younger than 40 with Graves' ophthalmopathy.

This clonotype came up a few times. The chain joins TRBV4-1 to TRBJ1-1; D is uncertain. V lost 4 bases, J lost 2 bases, and 17 bases lay in between. Germline CDR1 reads MGHRA; CDR2 reads YSYEKL. The CDR3 length is 16 residues. The CDR3 DNA reads as TGCGCCAGCAGCCCCGGACTGGGCGCCGCAAACACTGAAGCTTTCTTT. It is translated as CASSPGLGAANTEAFF.

Many counts were recorded for this clonotype. V and J are TRBV28 and TRBJ2-7, with TRBD1 identical over 8 bases. The CDR3 totals 15 residues. CDR1 MDHEN and CDR2 SYDVKM come from the germline V gene. V lost 5 bases and J lost 0; bases outside the gene matches: 6. CDR3 residues: CASSPRTGSSYEQYF. The CDR3 coding sequence is TGTGCCAGCAGTCCCCGGACAGGGAGCTCCTACGAGCAGTACTTC.

Ten or more counts support this clonotype. The chain couples TRBV11-1 to TRBJ2-2; TRBD1 aligns across 7 bases. Per germline, CDR1 SGHAT and CDR2 FQDESV (reference sequence). V was pared by 3 bases and J by 2 bases, with 6 bases of the junction left unmatched. The CDR3 loop spans 16 amino acids. CDR3 DNA: TGTGCCAGCAGCTTCTTAGGACAGGTTAACACCGGGGAGCTGTTTTTT. It specifies CASSFLGQVNTGELFF.

This clonotype has at least ten counts. The chain carries TRBV3-1 and TRBJ2-7, with TRBD2 identical over 13 bases. The V gene's germline CDR1 is LGHDT and CDR2 YNNKEL (reference sequence). The CDR3 consists of 17 residues. V lost 0 bases, J lost 3 bases, and 5 bases stayed unmatched. The CDR3 bases are TGTGCCAGCAGCCAAGAGGGACTAGCGGGATTCGTCTACGAGCAGTACTTC. It codes for CASSQEGLAGFVYEQYF.